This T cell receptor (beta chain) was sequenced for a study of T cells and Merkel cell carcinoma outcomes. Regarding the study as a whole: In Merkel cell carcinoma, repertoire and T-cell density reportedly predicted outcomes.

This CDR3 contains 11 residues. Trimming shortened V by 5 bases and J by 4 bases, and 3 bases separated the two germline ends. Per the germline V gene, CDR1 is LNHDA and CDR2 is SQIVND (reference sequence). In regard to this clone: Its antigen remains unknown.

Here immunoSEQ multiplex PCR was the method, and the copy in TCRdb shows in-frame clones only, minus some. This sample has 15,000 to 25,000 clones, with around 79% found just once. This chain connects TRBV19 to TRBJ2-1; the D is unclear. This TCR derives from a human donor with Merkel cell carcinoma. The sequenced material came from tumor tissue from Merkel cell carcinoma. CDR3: CASSSYNEQFF. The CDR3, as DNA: TGTGCCAGTAGTTCATACAATGAGCAGTTCTTC.